These 15 T cell receptor beta chains came from one sample sequenced in a study of beta chain features in type 1 diabetes (dated by TCRdb to the late 2010s). Receptors were amplified or captured by the immunoSEQ multiplex PCR assay. The entire amount of isolated RNA was reverse transcribed using the High Capacity cDNA Reverse Transcription Kit, so the sequenced TCRB transcripts were expressed ones. In TCRdb, the immuneACCESS table is reduced to in-frame sequences with V and J assigned. These tables do not hold every clone; where another copy was compared, an unresolved V gene accounts for under half, and the others remain unexplained. The sample data list 150,000 or so clones, and 9.7% of these were observed just once. About 0.6% of the sample is taken by the ten largest. The specimen sequenced was central memory CD4+ T cells from blood. Receptors were obtained from a woman in her 40s in good health.

The CDR3 here is CASTQGQGHEKLFF. The CDR3 DNA follows: TGTGCCAGCACCCAGGGACAGGGACATGAAAAACTGTTTTTT. This chain joins TRBV7-9 and TRBJ1-4; TRBD1 matches at 9 bases. The CDR3 is 14 amino acids. CDR1 and CDR2 (germline): SEHNR, FQNEAQ (reference sequence). V shed 7 bases, J shed 6 bases, and the junction held 6 bases outside the gene matches.

This sequence joins TRBV27 and TRBJ2-7; TRBD1 matches at 7 bases. The germline CDR1 and CDR2 sequences are MNHEY and SMNVEV (reference sequence). V was clipped by 5 bases and J by 7 bases; unmatched bases: 11. CDR3 size: 14 residues. The CDR3 spells CASSDLSTGDEQYF. The CDR3 DNA sequence: TGTGCCAGCAGTGACCTCTCAACAGGGGATGAGCAGTACTTC.

Only a few counts were recorded for this clone. J is TRBJ2-3 and V is TRBV5-1; the D is unclear. Trimming took 4 bases from V and 2 from J, leaving 11 bases between them. Germline CDR1 reads SGHRS; CDR2 reads YFSETQ. This CDR3 is built from 14 residues. The CDR3 is CASSTFSPTDTQYF. The CDR3 DNA reads TGCGCCAGCAGCACCTTTAGCCCCACAGATACGCAGTATTTT.

This clone has only a few counts. The rearrangement uses TRBV27 and TRBJ1-1, with 7 bases identical to TRBD1. Looked up from germline, CDR1 is MNHEY and CDR2 is SMNVEV (reference sequence). V trimming: 6 bases; J trimming: 4 bases; junction bases outside the gene matches: 5. The CDR3 runs to 13 residues. CDR3 region: CASSRGKVTEAFF. The CDR3 nucleotides read TGTGCCAGCAGCAGGGGGAAAGTCACTGAAGCTTTCTTT.

The chain recombines TRBV6-5 with TRBJ2-3; 9 bases are shared with TRBD2. Germline V gene lookup returns CDR1 MNHEY and CDR2 SVGAGI. The CDR3 loop spans 14 amino acids. The ends lost 5 bases at V and 2 bases at J; junction bases unmatched: 2. The CDR3 is CASSLAGFTDTQYF. The CDR3 coding sequence is TGTGCCAGCAGTCTAGCGGGGTTCACAGATACGCAGTATTTT.

This clone was seen a few times. The rearrangement joins TRBV5-6 to TRBJ1-4; D is unclear. Germline V CDR1 and CDR2: SGHDT, YYEEEE. CDR3 length: 15 amino acids. The germline V and J ends were trimmed by 1 base and 6 bases, with 13 bases remaining between them. The CDR3 reads CASSLRPNADEKLFF. CDR3 in DNA: TGTGCCAGCAGCTTGCGCCCTAACGCGGATGAAAAACTGTTTTTT.

This clone turned up a few times. The chain links TRBV5-4 to TRBJ1-6, with D possibly TRBD1 on 5 matching bases. There are 15 residues in the CDR3. The germline gives CDR1 SGHNT, CDR2 YYREEE (reference sequence). Trimming removed 3 bases from V and 3 bases from J, with 10 bases in between. DNA for the CDR3: TGTGCCAGCAGCTCGGCGGGGGGCTATAATTCACCCCTCCACTTT. Its protein product is CASSSAGGYNSPLHF.

This clone was detected only a few times. J is TRBJ1-1 and V is TRBV11-2; D remains unclear. Germline CDR1 SGHAT, CDR2 FQNNGV. V lost 3 bases, J lost 6 bases, and 11 bases lay in between. The CDR3 is made up of 13 amino acids. The CDR3 sequence: CASSFFEIAEAFF. DNA for the CDR3: TGTGCCAGCAGCTTCTTTGAGATCGCTGAAGCTTTCTTT.

The rearrangement links TRBV10-3 to TRBJ1-3, with D unclear. There are 15 residues in the CDR3. In germline, CDR1 is ENHRY, CDR2 SYGVKD. With 6 bases removed from V and 0 bases from J, the gap between germline ends came to 12 bases. The CDR3 DNA reads TGTGCCATCAGGGAGACGGGGAACTCTGGAAACACCATATATTTT. Its translation is CAIRETGNSGNTIYF.

This clone is labeled medium-sized. The chain couples TRBV29-1 to TRBJ2-7; 7 nucleotides agree with TRBD1. Germline V gene sequence: CDR1 SQVTM, CDR2 ANQGSEA. The CDR3 runs to 12 residues. The V gene end was trimmed by 1 base and the J gene end by 3 bases; junction bases not matched to a gene: 0. The CDR3 region is CSVEGQGYEQYF. In DNA, the CDR3 is TGCAGCGTTGAAGGACAGGGCTACGAGCAGTACTTC.

This chain links TRBV21-1 with TRBJ1-2. TRBV21-1 is tagged as a pseudogene. CDR3 length: 14 amino acids. DNA for the CDR3: TGTGCCAGCAGCAACGCGTTGAATAACTATGGCTACACCTTC. It codes for CASSNALNNYGYTF.

In its sample, this clone was seen a few times. The chain is built from TRBV5-4 and TRBJ1-1, with D possibly TRBD1 on 5 matching bases. Germline CDR1 reads SGHNT; CDR2 reads YYREEE (reference sequence). The CDR3 runs 14 residues. Trimming left V 3 bases short and J 3 bases short, with 12 bases between. CDR3 in DNA: TGTGCCAGCAGCTCCAGGGTTGCGGACACTGAAGCTTTCTTT. The encoded protein is CASSSRVADTEAFF.

Here the CDR3 DNA reads TGTGCCAGCAGTTACTCAGTGCACTCCCAAGGAGACACCGGGGAGCTGTTTTTT. Amino acid sequence: CASSYSVHSQGDTGELFF. V gene TRBV6-7 combines with J gene TRBJ2-2; D uncertain. TRBV6-7 is marked as an open reading frame, function uncertain. This CDR3 is 18 amino acids long. The ends were cut back, 0 bases at V and 3 bases at J, with 17 bases in the middle.

This clone was seen a few times. The chain carries TRBV5-4 and TRBJ2-6; 8 nucleotides line up with TRBD1. There are 19 residues in the CDR3. Germline assignment: CDR1 SGHNT and CDR2 YYREEE (reference sequence). With 4 bases clipped from V and 1 base from J, the junction kept 13 bases outside the gene matches. CDR3 nucleotides: TGTGCCAGCAGCCCCCTGAGGACAGGGTCTCAATCTGGGGCCAACGTCCTGACTTTC. This encodes CASSPLRTGSQSGANVLTF.

This clone has only a few counts. The chain uses TRBV5-1 and TRBJ2-1, with TRBD2 as a possible D gene (5 bases). Per germline, CDR1 SGHRS and CDR2 YFSETQ. CDR3 length: 14 amino acids. With 4 bases removed from V and 9 bases from J, the gap between germline ends came to 17 bases. CDR3 in amino acids: CASSPTRLMREQFF. CDR3 sequence (DNA): TGCGCCAGCAGCCCAACACGACTAATGCGTGAGCAGTTCTTC.